These 18 T cell receptor beta chains were all obtained from the same sample, sequenced in a study of cytomegalovirus exposure and HLA in healthy donors. 13 Jbeta primers and 60 Vbeta primers were used for the PCR. The repertoire was sequenced with immunoSEQ multiplex PCR; TCRdb's copy has only in-frame clones and lacks some. The sample contains some 110,000 clones, under 85% of which appear only once. The sequencing input was PBMCs. These receptors were collected from a woman in her fifties or sixties in good health and CMV-seropositive.

V and J are TRBV7-8 and TRBJ1-3; D not resolved. The V gene's germline CDR1 is SGHVS and CDR2 FQNEAQ. V was shortened by 2 bases and J by 4 bases, with 9 bases between the two germline ends. There are 14 residues in the CDR3. CDR3 coding DNA: TGTGCCAGCAGCTTATATGGGCTAGGAAACACCATATATTTT. It codes for CASSLYGLGNTIYF.

The V and J genes are TRBV6-6 and TRBJ2-1, with D perhaps TRBD2 (7 bases). V was trimmed by 8 bases and J by 6 bases, leaving 17 bases between them. Per germline, CDR1 MNHNY and CDR2 SVGAGI (reference sequence). This CDR3 has 14 residues. CDR3 amino acids: CASGLGGEGNEQFF. CDR3 sequence (DNA): TGTGCCAGCGGGTTAGGGGGGGAAGGCAATGAGCAGTTCTTC.

This clone was detected only a few times. The chain joins TRBV7-9 to TRBJ2-1, with 10 positions matching TRBD2. Germline CDR1 SEHNR, CDR2 FQNEAQ (reference sequence). The CDR3 totals 19 residues. J was trimmed by 4 bases and V by 0 bases; bases with no gene match: 12. DNA of the CDR3: TGTGCCAGCAGCTTAGCGCCACAGCGGGGGGGCAATAGTTACAATGAGCAGTTCTTC. Its translation is CASSLAPQRGGNSYNEQFF.

In its sample, this clone was seen once. At one end, the junction sequence differs from germline, possibly due to a read error. This chain links TRBV5-4 with TRBJ1-1; the D gene is possibly TRBD1 (5 bases). The CDR3 runs 16 residues. Germline assignment: CDR1 SGHNT and CDR2 YYREEE (reference sequence). CDR3 residues: CASSPAPMGGNTEALF. DNA for the CDR3: TGTGCCAGCAGCCCTGCGCCTATGGGGGGGAACACTGAAGCTCTCTTT.

The gene calls are TRBV7-2 and TRBJ2-5, with D perhaps TRBD2 (5 bases). The CDR3 is 15 amino acids. Trimming stripped 4 bases from V and 9 bases from J, with 21 bases between. Per the germline V gene, CDR1 is SGHTA and CDR2 is FQGNSA. The CDR3 here is CASSSSSGPGESQYF. CDR3 DNA: TGTGCCAGCAGCTCGTCGTCGGGCCCTGGGGAGTCCCAGTACTTC.

The chain joins TRBV27 to TRBJ2-1; no clear D. Trimming removed 1 base from V and 5 bases from J, with 15 bases in between. CDR3 length: 16 amino acids. CDR1 is MNHEY, CDR2 SMNVEV, per germline (reference sequence). The CDR3, as DNA: TGTGCCAGCAGTTTATATCCTGCGACCACAGACAATGAGCAGTTCTTC. Protein product: CASSLYPATTDNEQFF.

This clone was detected a few times. The chain recombines TRBV19 with TRBJ1-3; D is unclear. Looked up from germline, CDR1 is LNHDA and CDR2 is SQIVND (reference sequence). The CDR3 runs 13 residues. Trimming pared 6 bases from V and 0 bases from J, leaving 6 bases between. CDR3 amino acids: CASRQVSGNTIYF. CDR3 bases: TGTGCCAGTAGGCAGGTCTCTGGAAACACCATATATTTT.

The chain links TRBV10-2 to TRBJ1-2; tentatively, D is TRBD1 (5 bases). V shed 3 bases and J shed 8 bases, with 13 bases lying between them. The CDR3 runs to 13 residues. Germline assignment: CDR1 WSHSY and CDR2 SAAADI. The CDR3 DNA reads as TGCGCCAGCAGTGAACAGGCGGGGTTCGGCTACACCTTC. It yields the protein CASSEQAGFGYTF.

J is TRBJ2-1 and V is TRBV10-3; no definite D call. Trimming took off 9 bases at V and 0 bases at J, with 15 bases between the two ends. CDR1 and CDR2 (germline): ENHRY, SYGVKD. This CDR3 contains 15 residues. The CDR3 reads CAIPRGTYSYNEQFF. Written as DNA, the CDR3 is TGTGCCATACCTCGTGGTACCTACTCCTACAATGAGCAGTTCTTC.

The chain couples TRBV9 to TRBJ2-3, with 10 bases fitting TRBD1. Losses at the gene ends were 3 bases for V and 3 bases for J; bases not matched to a gene: 7. Germline assignment: CDR1 SGDLS and CDR2 YYNGEE. The CDR3 has 16 residues. The CDR3 DNA is TGTGCCAGCAGCGCGGGACAGGGGACAGGGACAGATACGCAGTATTTT. Protein sequence: CASSAGQGTGTDTQYF.

V gene TRBV7-8 combines with J gene TRBJ2-5; 13 nucleotides line up with TRBD2. The CDR3 consists of 16 residues. The germline V gene encodes CDR1 SGHVS and CDR2 FQNEAQ. Germline trimming cut 5 bases from V and 5 bases from J; bases unmatched to any gene: 8. The CDR3 DNA is TGTGCCAGCAGCCCAGGACTAGCGGGGGAGGGGGAGACCCAGTACTTC. It yields the protein CASSPGLAGEGETQYF.

The chain combines TRBV6-5 with TRBJ2-4, with TRBD2 matching 11 bases. The J segment lost 8 bases and the V segment lost 4 bases, leaving 7 bases of the junction unmatched. Germline V gives CDR1 MNHEY, CDR2 SVGAGI. CDR3 length: 15 residues. This CDR3 is CASSSPVAGGHIQYF. The CDR3, as DNA: TGTGCCAGCAGTTCACCGGTAGCGGGGGGGCACATTCAGTACTTC.

The chain combines TRBV19 with TRBJ1-6; TRBD1 matches at 7 bases. The CDR3 is 15 amino acids. The V gene's germline CDR1 is LNHDA and CDR2 SQIVND (reference sequence). V was clipped by 4 bases and J by 10 bases; unmatched bases: 10. CDR3 nucleotide sequence: TGTGCCAGTAGTACCGACAGGGCGGGGGGCTCACCCCTCCACTTT. It specifies CASSTDRAGGSPLHF.

This clone has only one observation. The chain combines TRBV2 with TRBJ2-3; 10 bases are a match to TRBD2. Germline values: CDR1 SNHLY, CDR2 FYNNEI. Trimming at V came to 2 bases and at J to 5 bases, leaving 10 bases not matched to a gene. The CDR3 runs to 17 residues. CDR3 nucleotide sequence: TGTGCCAGCAGTGAACAAGAGGCTAGCGGGGGAGGAGATACGCAGTATTTT. This gives the protein CASSEQEASGGGDTQYF.

The genes are TRBV7-9 and TRBJ2-7, with TRBD2 matching 12 bases. Germline values: CDR1 SEHNR, CDR2 FQNEAQ (reference sequence). The CDR3 spans 15 residues. The ends lost 5 bases at V and 2 bases at J; junction bases unmatched: 4. CDR3 bases: TGTGCCAGCAGCATTTCTAGCGGGGGGGCCTACGAGCAGTACTTC. This codes for CASSISSGGAYEQYF.

This clone was recorded a few times. Sequence at one end of the junction differs from germline and may be a read error. The V call is TRBV7-3, the J call TRBJ1-1; 10 bases agree with TRBD1. Germline V CDR1 and CDR2: SGHTA, FQGTGA. The CDR3 consists of 17 residues. The CDR3: CASSPTILGQGNAEAFF. In nucleotides, the CDR3 is TGTGCCAGCAGCCCAACCATATTGGGACAGGGGAACGCTGAAGCTTTCTTT.

The chain links TRBV5-1 to TRBJ1-1; 10 bases fit TRBD1. The CDR3 sequence is 15 residues long. The J segment lost 0 bases and the V segment lost 3 bases, leaving 2 bases of the junction unmatched. Germline assignment: CDR1 SGHRS and CDR2 YFSETQ. The CDR3 DNA reads TGCGCCAGCAGCTCGGGACAGGGGATGAACACTGAAGCTTTCTTT. It specifies CASSSGQGMNTEAFF. The entire variable domain, with the rest obtained from reference TRBV5-1 and TRBJ1-1, is as follows: KAGVTQTPRYLIKTRGQQVTLSCSPISGHRSVSWYQQTPGQGLQFLFEYFSETQRNKGNFPGRFSGRQFSNSRSEMNVSTLELGDSALYLCASSSGQGMNTEAFFGQGTRLTVV.

This chain connects TRBV5-4 to TRBJ2-7; no clear D gene. The CDR3 is 14 residues long. The germline V gene has CDR1 SGHNT and CDR2 YYREEE (reference sequence). V dropped 4 bases and J dropped 7 bases, with 18 bases sitting between them. CDR3: CASSRGRVTGEQYF. The CDR3 DNA follows: TGTGCCAGCAGCCGCGGTCGGGTCACTGGAGAGCAGTACTTC. Complete variable domain (other parts from reference TRBV5-4 and TRBJ2-7): ETGVTQSPTHLIKTRGQQVTLRCSSQSGHNTVSWYQQALGQGPQFIFQYYREEENGRGNFPPRFSGLQFPNYSSELNVNALELDDSALYLCASSRGRVTGEQYFGPGTRLTVT.